This T cell receptor beta chain was recovered during a study of blood T cell repertoires in COVID-19. Looking at the study overall: COVID-19 samples collected from the United States, Italy and Spain covered acute and convalescent phases.

In the original analysis: Reference gene primer amplification in the assay estimated nucleated cell counts. Generated by immunoSEQ multiplex PCR, the TCRdb table keeps only in-frame clones and is missing some. V and J calls and clone size are copied from that table; D and trimming were computed from the DNA. This sample has over 150,000 clones, with just over 85% found just once. This TCR was recovered from a man aged 45-65 years with active or convalescent COVID-19. The sample taken for sequencing was peripheral blood.

The CDR3 DNA reads as TGTGCCAGTCGGGTAAGCCCGGGACTAGCGGGGGGCACAGATACGCAGTATTTT. It is translated as CASRVSPGLAGGTDTQYF. This chain connects TRBV21-1 to TRBJ2-3; TRBD2, the table's D call, was not compared with the DNA. TRBV21-1 is labeled a pseudogene. The CDR3 is 18 residues long.